This T cell receptor beta chain was sequenced for a study of monozygotic twins with inflammatory bowel disease. A template switching step added UMIs, each with a 6-nucleotide sample barcode. TCRdb reprocessed the 5' RACE reads and reports one entry per CDR3 protein, with no DNA. Its table lists approximately 400,000 distinct CDR3 sequences. Germline loops: CDR1 MNHNY, CDR2 SVGAGI (reference sequence). The CDR3 covers 14 residues. The genes are TRBV6-6 and TRBJ2-7; TCRdb outputs TRBD2, but without DNA this stays unchecked. The sequencing input was blood. This sequence was found in a human donor with ulcerative colitis or Crohn's disease, or a healthy co-twin of an affected twin (not recorded which). Here the CDR3 reads CASSYGGGIYEQYF.